Given below is one T cell receptor (beta chain) in context. Antigen specificity is unknown. The PCR made use of 60 Vbeta and 13 Jbeta primers. This table comes from immunoSEQ multiplex PCR, and its TCRdb copy is limited to in-frame clones, with some not included. The repertoire has tens of thousands of clones, around four fifths of them found once; the top ten carry 4% to 5.5%. The data stem from a study of cytomegalovirus exposure and HLA in healthy donors. General study results and limits: When presence/absence was analysed, sequencing depth was taken to be roughly uniform across donors.

CDR1 and CDR2 from the germline V gene are MDHEN and SYDVKM. The CDR3 contains 15 residues. V dropped 5 bases and J dropped 3; count of bases not matched to a gene: 5. The receptor was isolated from a woman in her twenties or thirties in good health and CMV-seronegative. The chain is built from TRBV28 and TRBJ1-4; TRBD1 agrees at 8 bases. Sequenced input: PBMCs. For the CDR3, the DNA is TGTGCCAGCAGTATCCAGGGGGCGGCTAATGAAAAACTGTTTTTT. Amino acids: CASSIQGAANEKLFF.